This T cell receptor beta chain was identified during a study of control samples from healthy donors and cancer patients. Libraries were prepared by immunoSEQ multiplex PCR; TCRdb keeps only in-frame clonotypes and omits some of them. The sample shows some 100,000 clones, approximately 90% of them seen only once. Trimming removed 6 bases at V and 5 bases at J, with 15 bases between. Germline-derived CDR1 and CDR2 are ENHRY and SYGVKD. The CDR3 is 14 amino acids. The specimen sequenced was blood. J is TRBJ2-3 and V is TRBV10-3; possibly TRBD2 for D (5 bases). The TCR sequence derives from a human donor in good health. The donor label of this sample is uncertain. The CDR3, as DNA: TGTGCCATCAGCACGGAAGGACGGGGAGATACGCAGTATTTT. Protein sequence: CAISTEGRGDTQYF.